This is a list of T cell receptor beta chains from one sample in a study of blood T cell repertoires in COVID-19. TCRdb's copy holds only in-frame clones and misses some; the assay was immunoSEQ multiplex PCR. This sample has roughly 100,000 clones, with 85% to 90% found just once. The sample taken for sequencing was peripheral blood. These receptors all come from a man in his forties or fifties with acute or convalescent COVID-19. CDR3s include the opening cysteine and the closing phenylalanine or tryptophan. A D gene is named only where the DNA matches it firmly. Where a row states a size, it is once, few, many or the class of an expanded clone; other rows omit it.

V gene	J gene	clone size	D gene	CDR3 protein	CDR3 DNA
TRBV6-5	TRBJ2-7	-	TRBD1	CASSYSGQGTYEQYF	TGTGCCAGCAGTTACTCGGGACAGGGTACCTACGAGCAGTACTTC
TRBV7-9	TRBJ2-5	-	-	CASSFDWQETQYF	TGTGCCAGCAGCTTTGACTGGCAAGAGACCCAGTACTTC
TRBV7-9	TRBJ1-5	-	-	CASSLGFGGNQPQHF	TGTGCCAGCAGCTTAGGGTTTGGCGGGAATCAGCCCCAGCATTTT
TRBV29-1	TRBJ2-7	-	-	CSVSKEIFYEQYF	TGCAGCGTTTCTAAAGAGATCTTCTACGAGCAGTACTTC
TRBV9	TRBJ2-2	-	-	CASSVGGLPTGELFF	TGTGCCAGCAGCGTAGGGGGGCTGCCCACCGGGGAGCTGTTTTTT
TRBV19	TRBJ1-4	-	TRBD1	CASSIGQGKEKLFF	TGTGCCAGTAGTATCGGACAGGGGAAGGAAAAACTGTTTTTT
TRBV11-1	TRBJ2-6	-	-	CASSLGLSGANVLTF	TGTGCCAGCAGCCTGGGACTGTCTGGGGCCAACGTCCTGACTTTC
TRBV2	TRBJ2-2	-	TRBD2	CASSELVFSGANTGELFF	TGTGCCAGCAGTGAACTCGTTTTTAGCGGGGCTAACACCGGGGAGCTGTTTTTT
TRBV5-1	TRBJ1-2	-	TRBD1	CASSSGQEADYGYTF	TGCGCCAGCAGCTCGGGACAGGAGGCGGACTATGGCTACACCTTC
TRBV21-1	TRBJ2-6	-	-	CASSDLTGRMAGANVLTF	TGTGCCAGCAGCGACTTGACAGGGCGAATGGCTGGGGCCAACGTCCTGACTTTC
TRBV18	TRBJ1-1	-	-	CASSPTGMNTEAFF	TGTGCCAGCTCACCAACGGGGATGAACACTGAAGCTTTCTTT
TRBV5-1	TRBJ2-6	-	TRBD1	CASSLQGQVSGANVLTF	TGCGCCAGCAGCTTACAGGGACAGGTCTCTGGGGCCAACGTCCTGACTTTC
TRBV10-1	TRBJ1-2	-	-	CASSESVNYGYTF	TGCGCCAGCAGTGAATCCGTTAACTATGGCTACACCTTC
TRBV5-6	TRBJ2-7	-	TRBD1	CASSLVPGQRRYEQYF	TGTGCCAGCAGTCTTGTCCCGGGACAGAGAAGGTACGAGCAGTACTTC
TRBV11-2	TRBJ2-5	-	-	CASSTNSGQETQYF	TGTGCCAGCAGCACTAATTCGGGCCAAGAGACCCAGTACTTC
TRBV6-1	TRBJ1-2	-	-	CASSESPANYGYTF	TGTGCCAGCAGTGAATCGCCAGCTAACTATGGCTACACCTTC
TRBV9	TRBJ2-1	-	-	CASSAQGGSYNEQFF	TGTGCCAGCAGCGCCCAGGGGGGTTCCTACAATGAGCAGTTCTTC
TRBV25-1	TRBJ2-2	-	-	CASSAGANTGELFF	TGTGCCAGCAGTGCCGGGGCGAACACCGGGGAGCTGTTTTTT
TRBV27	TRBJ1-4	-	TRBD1	CASRSTGGLYEKLFF	TGTGCCAGCAGGTCCACAGGGGGCTTATATGAAAAACTGTTTTTT
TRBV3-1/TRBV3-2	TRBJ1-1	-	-	CASSQEYQAFF	TGTGCCAGCAGCCAAGAATATCAAGCTTTCTTT
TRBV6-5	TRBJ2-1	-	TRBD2	CATDVGAGGTNEQFF	TGTGCCACCGATGTAGGGGCGGGGGGGACCAATGAGCAGTTCTTC
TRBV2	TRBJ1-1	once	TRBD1	CASRAGGGGYYTEAFF	TGTGCCAGCAGAGCAGGGGGCGGCGGGTATTACACTGAAGCTTTCTTT
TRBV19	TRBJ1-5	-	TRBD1	CASSIDPDRHQPQHF	TGTGCCAGTAGTATAGACCCGGACAGGCATCAGCCCCAGCATTTT